The 15 T cell receptor beta chains listed next were all sequenced from one sample in a study of cytomegalovirus exposure and HLA in healthy donors. Some clones are missing from TCRdb's copy, which holds only in-frame ones; the method was immunoSEQ multiplex PCR. The data hold approximately 140,000 clones, with roughly 81% observed a single time. Sequencing input: PBMCs. These receptors were obtained from a woman aged 25 to 39 in good health and CMV-seronegative.

The chain couples TRBV5-6 to TRBJ1-6; TRBD1 might be the D (5 bases). CDR1 SGHDT and CDR2 YYEEEE come from the germline V gene. The V gene lost 4 bases and the J gene lost 4 bases, with 12 bases spanning the gap. The length of the CDR3 is 15 residues. CDR3 in amino acids: CASSLGTLYNSPLHF. For the CDR3, the DNA is TGTGCCAGCAGCCTAGGGACTCTATATAATTCACCCCTCCACTTT.

The chain carries TRBV6-5 and TRBJ1-1; D gene uncertain. Trimming stripped 2 bases from V and 3 bases from J, with 13 bases between. Germline CDR1 MNHEY, CDR2 SVGAGI. CDR3 length: 15 residues. CDR3 coding DNA: TGTGCCAGCAGTTACGTTCGGGTCGGTGACACTGAAGCTTTCTTT. Translated, it gives CASSYVRVGDTEAFF.

CDR3 amino acids: CASMLSGGDGETQYF. The CDR3 DNA reads TGCGCCAGCATGCTGAGCGGGGGGGACGGTGAGACCCAGTACTTC. This sequence joins TRBV10-2 and TRBJ2-5, with 10 positions matching TRBD2. Trimming at V came to 7 bases and at J to 5 bases, leaving 10 bases not matched to a gene. Germline V lookup: CDR1 WSHSY, CDR2 SAAADI. The length of the CDR3 is 15 residues.

The chain couples TRBV5-6 to TRBJ2-3; no clear D. Per the germline V gene, CDR1 is SGHDT and CDR2 is YYEEEE. Trimming cost V 4 bases and J 5 bases, with 14 bases left between them. The CDR3 is made up of 14 amino acids. The CDR3 nucleotides are TGTGCCAGCAGCCGTACTTATTTCCTAGATACGCAGTATTTT. This encodes CASSRTYFLDTQYF.

The CDR3 sequence: CAWSVGMGSQPQHF. The CDR3 region has the DNA TGTGCCTGGAGTGTAGGGATGGGGAGTCAGCCCCAGCATTTT. This rearrangement joins TRBV30 to TRBJ1-5; unclear D gene. The V gene's germline CDR1 is GTSNPN and CDR2 SVGIG (reference sequence). CDR3 length equals 14 residues. The V end lost 0 bases, the J end lost 6 bases, and 12 bases lay between the germline ends.

V is TRBV5-6 and J is TRBJ2-2; 8 positions match TRBD1. V dropped 3 bases and J dropped 2; count of bases not matched to a gene: 3. This CDR3 contains 15 residues. Germline V gene lookup returns CDR1 SGHDT and CDR2 YYEEEE. The CDR3, as DNA: TGTGCCAGCAGCTGGACAGGGCCTAACACCGGGGAGCTGTTTTTT. Translation gives CASSWTGPNTGELFF.

J is TRBJ2-1 and V is TRBV9; TRBD1 matches 7 bases. Trimming at V came to 1 base and at J to 2 bases, leaving 3 bases not matched to a gene. Germline lookup yields CDR1 SGDLS and CDR2 YYNGEE. The CDR3 runs to 15 residues. CDR3 sequence reads: CASSVQGVPYNEQFF. The CDR3 region has the DNA TGTGCCAGCAGCGTACAGGGGGTCCCCTACAATGAGCAGTTCTTC.

With regard to this clone: This specimen includes other DNA sequences encoding the same CDR3. The chain recombines TRBV5-1 with TRBJ2-5, with TRBD1 matching 11 bases. This CDR3 contains 15 residues. J gave up 4 bases and V 2 bases, and 4 bases lay outside the gene matches. CDR1 and CDR2 from the germline V gene are SGHRS and YFSETQ. CDR3 sequence (DNA): TGCGCCAGCAGCTTCGGGGGGACAGGGGGAGAGACCCAGTACTTC. This sequence encodes CASSFGGTGGETQYF.

This sequence joins TRBV7-2 and TRBJ1-6, with D possibly TRBD1 on 5 matching bases. V lost 3 bases and J lost 2, with 17 bases in between. Germline V lookup: CDR1 SGHTA, CDR2 FQGNSA. The CDR3 spans 18 residues. Written as DNA, the CDR3 is TGTGCCAGCAGCTTTAACTGGGGAGGGGTCCCCTATAATTCACCCCTCCACTTT. This sequence encodes CASSFNWGGVPYNSPLHF.

J is TRBJ2-7 and V is TRBV9, with 7 bases identical to TRBD2. CDR3 size: 14 residues. V lost 3 bases to trimming and J lost 6 bases; unmatched junction nucleotides: 9. Germline V gives CDR1 SGDLS, CDR2 YYNGEE. Here the CDR3 reads CASSGGTIPLEQYF. DNA for the CDR3: TGTGCCAGCAGCGGGGGGACTATCCCGCTCGAGCAGTACTTC.

The chain uses TRBV6-6 and TRBJ2-2; D is possibly TRBD2 (5 bases). The CDR3 sequence is 15 residues long. The germline CDR1 and CDR2 sequences are MNHNY and SVGAGI (reference sequence). V lost 0 bases and J lost 4, with 9 bases in between. The DNA of the CDR3 is TGTGCCAGCAGTTACTCCCTAGCCGGCACCGGGGAGCTGTTTTTT. Translated, it gives CASSYSLAGTGELFF.

The rearrangement uses TRBV9 and TRBJ1-3; D not certain. Trimming pared 0 bases from V and 0 bases from J, leaving 10 bases between. Germline-derived CDR1 and CDR2 are SGDLS and YYNGEE. The CDR3 runs 16 residues. CDR3: CASSVGQALSGNTIYF. The CDR3 DNA reads TGTGCCAGCAGCGTAGGTCAGGCTCTCTCTGGAAACACCATATATTTT. Filled out from reference TRBV9 and TRBJ1-3, the complete variable domain reads DSGVTQTPKHLITATGQRVTLRCSPRSGDLSVYWYQQSLDQGLQFLIQYYNGEERAKGNILERFSAQQFPDLHSELNLSSLELGDSALYFCASSVGQALSGNTIYFGEGSWLTVV.

The chain joins TRBV7-8 to TRBJ1-5; D gene ambiguous. V was clipped by 2 bases and J by 1 base, with 12 bases between them. The CDR3 is made up of 16 amino acids. From germline, CDR1 is SGHVS and CDR2 FQNEAQ. This CDR3 is CASSLRGQESNQPQHF. CDR3 DNA sequence: TGTGCCAGCAGCTTACGAGGGCAAGAGAGCAATCAGCCCCAGCATTTT.

V is TRBV7-3 and J is TRBJ2-1; perhaps TRBD2 as D (5 bases). Germline CDR1 reads SGHTA; CDR2 reads FQGTGA. This CDR3 has 15 amino acids. V was clipped by 1 base and J by 7 bases, with 14 bases between them. The DNA for the CDR3 is TGTGCCAGCAGCTTAAACCCCGGTTCGGGGAATGAGCAGTTCTTC. Translated, it gives CASSLNPGSGNEQFF.

This clone was found once. The chain links TRBV4-3 to TRBJ2-1; D is undetermined. This CDR3 is 15 amino acids long. The V gene's germline CDR1 is LGHNA and CDR2 YSLEER. V lost 2 bases to trimming and J lost 3 bases, with 11 bases between them. The CDR3 sequence is CASSQYSYLYNEQFF. The DNA of the CDR3 is TGCGCCAGCAGCCAATACAGTTACCTCTACAATGAGCAGTTCTTC.